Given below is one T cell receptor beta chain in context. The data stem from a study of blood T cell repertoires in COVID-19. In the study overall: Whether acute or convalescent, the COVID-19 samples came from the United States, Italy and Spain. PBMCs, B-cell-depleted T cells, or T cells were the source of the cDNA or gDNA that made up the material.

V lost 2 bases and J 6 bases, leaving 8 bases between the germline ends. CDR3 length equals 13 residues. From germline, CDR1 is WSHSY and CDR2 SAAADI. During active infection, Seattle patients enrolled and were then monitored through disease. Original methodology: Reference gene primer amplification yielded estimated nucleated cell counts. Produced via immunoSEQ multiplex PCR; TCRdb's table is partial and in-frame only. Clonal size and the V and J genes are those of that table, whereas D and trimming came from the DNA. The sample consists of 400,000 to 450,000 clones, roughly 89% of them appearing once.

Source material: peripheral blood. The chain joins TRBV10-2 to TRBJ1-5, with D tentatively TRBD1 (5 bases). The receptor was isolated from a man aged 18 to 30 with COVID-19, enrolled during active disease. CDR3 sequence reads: CASSEDRTQPQHF. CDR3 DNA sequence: TGCGCCAGCAGTGAGGACAGAACTCAGCCCCAGCATTTT.